These 21 T cell receptor beta chains came from one sample sequenced in a study of neurological immune-mediated disorders. TCRdb reanalysed the 5' RACE reads using MiXCR and keeps one entry per CDR3 protein. The data contain tens of thousands of distinct CDR3 sequences, over 4% of them seen just once; the ten biggest clones take up roughly 2.6%. The sample comprised PBMCs. These TCRs come from a man aged 50 to 60 with multiple sclerosis.

This clonotype was detected many times. The rearrangement uses TRBV4-1 and TRBJ1-2, with D possibly TRBD1 on 5 matching bases. The CDR3 is 16 residues long. Germline values: CDR1 MGHRA, CDR2 YSYEKL. Trimming removed 5 bases from V and 6 bases from J, with 22 bases in between. CDR3 nucleotides: TGCGCCAGCAGCTCACGCGAATCGGGGGGGAGTGATGGCTACACCTTC. Protein sequence: CASSSRESGGSDGYTF.

This clonotype was picked up many times. The gene calls are TRBV20-1 and TRBJ2-3; weak D call: TRBD2 (5 bases). Germline CDR1 is DFQATT and CDR2 is SNEGSKA (reference sequence). Trimming took off 6 bases at V and 4 bases at J, with 20 bases between the two ends. CDR3 length: 15 residues. The CDR3 is CSAKARLYLADTQYF. CDR3 bases: TGCAGTGCGAAAGCCAGACTATACTTGGCAGATACGCAGTATTTT.

This rearrangement joins TRBV5-1 to TRBJ2-3; TRBD1 might be the D (6 bases). Germline-derived CDR1 and CDR2 are SGHRS and YFSETQ. CDR3 length equals 15 residues. V lost 3 bases, J lost 2 bases, and 13 bases lay in between. The DNA of the CDR3 is TGCGCCAGCAGCTACCGGACAGCCGACACAGATACGCAGTATTTT. Its translation is CASSYRTADTDTQYF.

This clonotype was recorded at least ten times. The chain combines TRBV5-1 with TRBJ2-2; D call uncertain. This CDR3 has 16 amino acids. V shed 5 bases and J shed 4 bases, with 18 bases lying between them. CDR1 and CDR2 (germline): SGHRS, YFSETQ. The CDR3 protein is CASSFNSDIGTGELFF. In nucleotides, the CDR3 is TGCGCCAGCAGTTTCAATTCGGATATAGGCACCGGGGAGCTGTTTTTT.

At least ten counts were recorded for this clonotype. The chain joins TRBV4-2 to TRBJ1-5, with D tentatively TRBD1 (6 bases). Trimming removed 0 bases from V and 8 bases from J, with 11 bases in between. Germline CDR1 is LGHNA and CDR2 is YNFKEQ. The CDR3 runs to 14 residues. The CDR3 nucleotides read TGTGCCAGCAGCCAAGAACGGGGGCGGGAGCCCCAGCATTTT. Amino acids: CASSQERGREPQHF.

The sample holds many counts of this clonotype. V is TRBV29-1 and J is TRBJ2-3; 7 bases agree with TRBD2. The CDR3 consists of 15 residues. Germline V gene sequence: CDR1 SQVTM, CDR2 ANQGSEA. V was clipped by 6 bases and J by 0 bases; unmatched bases: 9. The CDR3 region is CSVERDGPSTDTQYF. The CDR3 DNA sequence: TGCAGCGTCGAGCGGGACGGACCTAGCACAGATACGCAGTATTTT.

The chain uses TRBV12-3 or TRBV12-4 and TRBJ2-3; TRBD2 matches at 9 bases. V lost 4 bases to trimming and J lost 1 base; unmatched junction nucleotides: 12. The CDR3 is made up of 18 amino acids. The CDR3 coding sequence is TGTGCCAGCAGTTCCGGGACTAGCAGCTTGGGTGGCACAGATACGCAGTATTTT. Translation gives CASSSGTSSLGGTDTQYF.

This clonotype has at least ten counts. The chain joins TRBV20-1 to TRBJ2-1; possibly TRBD2 for D (5 bases). Trimming removed 3 bases from V and 3 bases from J, with 15 bases in between. Germline lookup yields CDR1 DFQATT and CDR2 SNEGSKA (reference sequence). CDR3 size: 15 residues. The CDR3 DNA follows: TGCAGTGCTAGTGACGGACTTGACGACTACAATGAGCAGTTCTTC. Amino acid sequence: CSASDGLDDYNEQFF.

The table lists this clonotype with many counts. The chain combines TRBV7-2 with TRBJ2-5, with a possible D match to TRBD1 (6 bases). Trimming left V 5 bases short and J 9 bases short, with 16 bases between. Looked up from germline, CDR1 is SGHTA and CDR2 is FQGNSA. This CDR3 has 13 amino acids. The chain's CDR3 is CASSEIRAGAQYF. CDR3 nucleotide sequence: TGTGCCAGCAGCGAGATACGAGCAGGGGCCCAGTACTTC.

Ten or more counts support this clonotype. The chain is built from TRBV12-3 or TRBV12-4 and TRBJ2-3; a weak D match, TRBD2 (6 bases). The CDR3 is made up of 15 amino acids. V dropped 3 bases and J dropped 0 bases, with 10 bases sitting between them. CDR3 residues: CASSLGSGSTDTQYF. The CDR3 DNA sequence: TGTGCCAGCAGTTTGGGTAGCGGAAGCACAGATACGCAGTATTTT.

In this sample, this clonotype turned up many times. The chain carries TRBV20-1 and TRBJ1-2; the D is unclear. Germline-derived CDR1 and CDR2 are DFQATT and SNEGSKA (reference sequence). The CDR3 has 14 amino acids. The V gene lost 0 bases and the J gene lost 4 bases, with 12 bases spanning the gap. The CDR3: CSARELGTFYGYTF. The CDR3 DNA is TGCAGTGCTAGAGAGCTGGGAACCTTCTATGGCTACACCTTC.

V gene TRBV5-1 combines with J gene TRBJ1-1; no clear D gene. V lost 4 bases and J 1 base, leaving 14 bases between the germline ends. The germline V gene has CDR1 SGHRS and CDR2 YFSETQ. This CDR3 region has 15 residues. The CDR3 is CASSITDPWNTEAFF. In nucleotides, the CDR3 is TGCGCCAGCAGCATTACGGACCCTTGGAACACTGAAGCTTTCTTT. Full variable domain (rest looked up from reference TRBV5-1 and TRBJ1-1): KAGVTQTPRYLIKTRGQQVTLSCSPISGHRSVSWYQQTPGQGLQFLFEYFSETQRNKGNFPGRFSGRQFSNSRSEMNVSTLELGDSALYLCASSITDPWNTEAFFGQGTRLTVV.

This clonotype was counted at least ten times. The rearrangement links TRBV6-5 to TRBJ1-5; 7 bases map to TRBD1. CDR1 and CDR2 from the germline V gene are MNHEY and SVGAGI. The CDR3 has 15 residues. J lost 6 bases, V lost 5 bases, and 10 bases had no gene match. Here the CDR3 DNA reads TGTGCCAGCAGTCGAACAACAGGGGTTCCTCAGCCCCAGCATTTT. Translation: CASSRTTGVPQPQHF.

This clonotype turned up a few times. J is TRBJ2-1 and V is TRBV5-1; D ambiguous. Looked up from germline, CDR1 is SGHRS and CDR2 is YFSETQ. Trimming took off 4 bases at V and 0 bases at J, with 8 bases between the two ends. The CDR3 totals 14 residues. CDR3 amino acids: CASSGADSYNEQFF. In nucleotides, the CDR3 is TGCGCCAGCAGCGGCGCCGACTCCTACAATGAGCAGTTCTTC.

This clonotype is medium-sized within its sample. The chain carries TRBV20-1 and TRBJ1-5, with 9 bases matching TRBD1. Trimming at V came to 1 base and at J to 8 bases, leaving 6 bases not matched to a gene. The CDR3 covers 14 residues. CDR1 is DFQATT, CDR2 SNEGSKA, per germline (reference sequence). CDR3 loop: CSARGYRGQEPQHF. The CDR3 DNA reads as TGCAGTGCTAGAGGATACAGGGGGCAGGAGCCCCAGCATTTT.

This clonotype was seen repeatedly, ten times or more. The chain couples TRBV10-3 to TRBJ2-4, with a tentative D call TRBD2 (7 bases). The V gene lost 2 bases and the J gene lost 2 bases, with 16 bases spanning the gap. Germline assignment: CDR1 ENHRY and CDR2 SYGVKD. CDR3 length: 17 residues. CDR3: CAISERSGGPSKNIQYF. The CDR3 bases are TGTGCCATCAGTGAGCGGTCCGGGGGGCCCTCCAAAAACATTCAGTACTTC.

This clonotype was recorded many times. This chain joins TRBV6-6 and TRBJ1-1; D unresolved. The germline V and J ends were trimmed by 2 bases and 6 bases, with 13 bases remaining between them. The CDR3 covers 14 residues. The germline V gene encodes CDR1 MNHNY and CDR2 SVGAGI (reference sequence). The CDR3 DNA is TGTGCCAGCAGTTACGACGATGGGTCTTCTGAAGCTTTCTTT. Amino acids: CASSYDDGSSEAFF.

This clonotype has ten or more counts. Here the CDR3 reads CATSDSSTGGTDTQYF. In DNA form, the CDR3 reads TGTGCCACCAGTGATTCCTCCACAGGGGGCACAGATACGCAGTATTTT. V is TRBV24-1 and J is TRBJ2-3, with 7 nucleotides matching TRBD1. Germline trimming cut 2 bases from V and 1 base from J; bases unmatched to any gene: 5. Germline CDR1 and CDR2: KGHDR and SFDVKD. The CDR3 runs to 16 residues.

In this sample, this clonotype turned up many times. The genes are TRBV20-1 and TRBJ1-6; possible D gene TRBD1, 5 bases. Germline V gene data show CDR1 as DFQATT and CDR2 as SNEGSKA (reference sequence). This CDR3 comprises 14 residues. V was clipped by 0 bases and J by 7 bases, with 10 bases between them. CDR3 protein: CSARDIRGNSPLHF. For the CDR3, the DNA is TGCAGTGCTAGAGATATTCGGGGGAATTCACCCCTCCACTTT.

This clonotype was counted at least ten times. The chain recombines TRBV7-2 with TRBJ2-3; D gene uncertain. Germline V CDR1 and CDR2: SGHTA, FQGNSA. V lost 1 base and J lost 7, with 9 bases in between. The CDR3 length is 13 residues. CDR3 in amino acids: CASSLGQLNTQYF. The CDR3 coding sequence is TGTGCCAGCAGCTTAGGGCAGCTTAATACGCAGTATTTT.

This clonotype was observed many times. For the CDR3, the DNA is TGTGCCAGCAGTGAGTGGGGGCAGAACACTGAAGCTTTCTTT. This codes for CASSEWGQNTEAFF. The chain is built from TRBV25-1 and TRBJ1-1; TRBD1 is a possible D gene (6 bases). Germline CDR1 is MGHDK and CDR2 is SYGVNS. V shed 3 bases and J shed 1 base, with 9 bases lying between them. There are 14 residues in the CDR3.